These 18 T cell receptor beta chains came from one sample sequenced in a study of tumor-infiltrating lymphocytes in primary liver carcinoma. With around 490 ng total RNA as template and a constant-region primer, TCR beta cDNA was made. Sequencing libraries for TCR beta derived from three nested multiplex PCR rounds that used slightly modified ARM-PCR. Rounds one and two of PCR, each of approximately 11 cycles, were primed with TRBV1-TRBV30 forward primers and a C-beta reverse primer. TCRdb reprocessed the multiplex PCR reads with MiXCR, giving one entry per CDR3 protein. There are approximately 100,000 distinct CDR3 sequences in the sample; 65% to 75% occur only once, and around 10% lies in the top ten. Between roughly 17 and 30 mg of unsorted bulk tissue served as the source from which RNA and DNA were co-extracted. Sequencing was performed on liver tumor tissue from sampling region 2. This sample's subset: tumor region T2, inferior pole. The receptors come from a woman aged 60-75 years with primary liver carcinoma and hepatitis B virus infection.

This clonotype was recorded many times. The chain's CDR3 is CSATSTDEQYF. The CDR3 nucleotides read TGCAGCGCCACTAGTACAGACGAGCAGTACTTC. The chain employs TRBV29-1 and TRBJ2-7, with D possibly matching TRBD2 (5 bases). The CDR3 consists of 11 residues. CDR1 is SQVTM, CDR2 ANQGSEA, per germline. Trimming cost V 7 bases and J 5 bases, with 12 bases left between them.

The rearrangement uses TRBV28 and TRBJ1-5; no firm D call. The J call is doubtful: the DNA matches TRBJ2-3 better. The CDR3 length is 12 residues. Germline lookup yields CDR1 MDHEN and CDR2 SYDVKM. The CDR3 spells CASSLWGQHQYF. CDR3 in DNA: TGTGCCAGCAGTTTGTGGGGTCAGCACCAGTATTTT.

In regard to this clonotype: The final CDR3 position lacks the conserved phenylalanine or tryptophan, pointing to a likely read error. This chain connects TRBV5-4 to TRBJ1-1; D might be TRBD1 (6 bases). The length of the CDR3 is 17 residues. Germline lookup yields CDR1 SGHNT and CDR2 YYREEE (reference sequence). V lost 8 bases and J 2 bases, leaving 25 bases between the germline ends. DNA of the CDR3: TGTGCCAGTAAAAAAAACGGACAGTTTCCCATAAACACTGAAGCTTTCTAT. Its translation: CASKKNGQFPINTEAFY.

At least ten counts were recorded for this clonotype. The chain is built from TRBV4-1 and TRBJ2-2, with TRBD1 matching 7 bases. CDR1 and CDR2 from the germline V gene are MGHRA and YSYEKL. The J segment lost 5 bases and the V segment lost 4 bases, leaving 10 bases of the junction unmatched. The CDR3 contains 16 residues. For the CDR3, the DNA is TGCGCCAGCAGCCCGACCGGACACAGGGGAACCGGGGAGCTGTTTTTT. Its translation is CASSPTGHRGTGELFF.

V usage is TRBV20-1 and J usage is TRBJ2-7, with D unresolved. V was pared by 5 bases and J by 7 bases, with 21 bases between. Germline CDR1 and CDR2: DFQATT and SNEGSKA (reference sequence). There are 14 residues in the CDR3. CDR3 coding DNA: TGCAGTGCTGTTCGACCATCCGCCCCGTGGGAGCAGTACTTC. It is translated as CSAVRPSAPWEQYF.

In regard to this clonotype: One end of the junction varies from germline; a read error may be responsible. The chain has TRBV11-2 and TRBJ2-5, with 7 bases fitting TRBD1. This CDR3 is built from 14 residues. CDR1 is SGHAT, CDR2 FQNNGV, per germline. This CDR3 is CTSSSRQGQEAQYF. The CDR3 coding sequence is TGTACCAGCAGCTCCAGACAGGGCCAAGAGGCCCAGTACTTC.

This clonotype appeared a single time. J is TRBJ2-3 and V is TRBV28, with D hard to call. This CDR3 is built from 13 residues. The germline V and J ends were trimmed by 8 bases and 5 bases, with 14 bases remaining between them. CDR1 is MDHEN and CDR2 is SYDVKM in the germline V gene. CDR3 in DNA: TGTGCCAGCTGGGCCAGGAACATAGATACGCAGTATTTT. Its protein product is CASWARNIDTQYF.

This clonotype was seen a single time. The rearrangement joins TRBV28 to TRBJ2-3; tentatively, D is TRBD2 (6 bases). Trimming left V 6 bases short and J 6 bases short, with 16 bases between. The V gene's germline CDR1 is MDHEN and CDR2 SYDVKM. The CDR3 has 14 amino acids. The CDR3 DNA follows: TGTGCCAGCAGCACTAGCTGGAGTGCCGATACGCAGTATTTT. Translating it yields CASSTSWSADTQYF.

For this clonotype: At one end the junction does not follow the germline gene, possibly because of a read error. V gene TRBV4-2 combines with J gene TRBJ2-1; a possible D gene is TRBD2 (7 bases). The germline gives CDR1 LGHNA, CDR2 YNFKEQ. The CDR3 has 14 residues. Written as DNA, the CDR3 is TGTGCCAACAGCCGGGGGGACACCTACAATGAGCAGTTCTTC. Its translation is CANSRGDTYNEQFF.

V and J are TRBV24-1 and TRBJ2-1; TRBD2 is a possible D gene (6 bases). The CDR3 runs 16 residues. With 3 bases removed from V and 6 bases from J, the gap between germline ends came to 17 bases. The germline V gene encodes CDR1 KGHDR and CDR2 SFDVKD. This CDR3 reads CATSDTNGSHGNEQFF. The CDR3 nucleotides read TGTGCCACCAGTGATACTAACGGGAGCCACGGCAATGAGCAGTTCTTC.

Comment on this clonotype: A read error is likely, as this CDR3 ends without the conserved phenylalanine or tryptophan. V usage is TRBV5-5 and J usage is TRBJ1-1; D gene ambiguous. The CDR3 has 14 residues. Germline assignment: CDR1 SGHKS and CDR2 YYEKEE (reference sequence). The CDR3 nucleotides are TGTACCAGCAGCTTTACGGCTCTGAATACTGAAGCTTTCATT. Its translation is CTSSFTALNTEAFI.

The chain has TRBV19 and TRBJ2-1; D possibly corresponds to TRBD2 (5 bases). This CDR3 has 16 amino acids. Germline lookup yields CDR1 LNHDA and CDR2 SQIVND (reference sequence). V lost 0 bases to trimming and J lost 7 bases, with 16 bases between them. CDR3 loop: CASSIEHGDGRNEQFF. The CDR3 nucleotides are TGTGCCAGTAGTATAGAACACGGGGATGGTAGAAATGAGCAGTTCTTC.

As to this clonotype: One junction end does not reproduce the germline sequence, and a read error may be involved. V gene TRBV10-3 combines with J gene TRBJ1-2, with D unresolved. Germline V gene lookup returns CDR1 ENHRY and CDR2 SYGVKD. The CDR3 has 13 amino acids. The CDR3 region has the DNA TGTGCCATCAGTGAGAAGGCCTCTACCCCTCCCATCTTC. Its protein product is CAISEKASTPPIF.

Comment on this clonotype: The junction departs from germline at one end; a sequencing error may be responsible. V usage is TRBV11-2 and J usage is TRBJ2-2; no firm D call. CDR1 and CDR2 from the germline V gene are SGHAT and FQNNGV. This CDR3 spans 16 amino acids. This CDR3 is CASSDTRNTNTRELFF. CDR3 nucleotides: TGTGCCAGCAGCGACACACGCAACACGAACACCAGGGAGCTGTTTTTT. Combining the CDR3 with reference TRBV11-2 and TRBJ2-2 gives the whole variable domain EAGVAQSPRYKIIEKRQSVAFWCNPISGHATLYWYQQILGQGPKLLIQFQNNGVVDDSQLPKDRFSAERLKGVDSTLKIQPAKLEDSAVYLCASSDTRNTNTRELFFGEGSRLTVL.

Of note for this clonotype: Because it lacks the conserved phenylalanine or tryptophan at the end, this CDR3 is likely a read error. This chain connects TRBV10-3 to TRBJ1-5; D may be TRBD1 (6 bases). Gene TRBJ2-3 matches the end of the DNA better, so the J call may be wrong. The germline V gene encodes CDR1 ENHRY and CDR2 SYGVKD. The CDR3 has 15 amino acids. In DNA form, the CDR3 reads TGTGCCATCAGTGAGACAGGGAATAGCAATCAGCCCCAGTATATT. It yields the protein CAISETGNSNQPQYI.

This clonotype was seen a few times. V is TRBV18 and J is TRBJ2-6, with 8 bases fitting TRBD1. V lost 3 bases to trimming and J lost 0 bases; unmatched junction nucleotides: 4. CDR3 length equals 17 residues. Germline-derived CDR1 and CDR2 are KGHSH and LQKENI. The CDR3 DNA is TGTGCCAGCTCACCCGGGACAGGTAACTCTGGGGCCAACGTCCTGACTTTC. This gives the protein CASSPGTGNSGANVLTF. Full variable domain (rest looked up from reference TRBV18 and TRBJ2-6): NAGVMQNPRHLVRRRGQEARLRCSPMKGHSHVYWYRQLPEEGLKFMVYLQKENIIDESGMPKERFSAEFPKEGPSILRIQQVVRGDSAAYFCASSPGTGNSGANVLTFGAGSRLTVL.

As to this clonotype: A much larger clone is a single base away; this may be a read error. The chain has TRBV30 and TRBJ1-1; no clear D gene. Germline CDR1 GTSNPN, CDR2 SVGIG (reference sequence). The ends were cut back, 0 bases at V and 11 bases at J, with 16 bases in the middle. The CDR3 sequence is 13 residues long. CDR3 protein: CAWSVTSRSYAFF. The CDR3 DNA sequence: TGTGCCTGGAGTGTAACTTCAAGGTCGTATGCTTTCTTT.

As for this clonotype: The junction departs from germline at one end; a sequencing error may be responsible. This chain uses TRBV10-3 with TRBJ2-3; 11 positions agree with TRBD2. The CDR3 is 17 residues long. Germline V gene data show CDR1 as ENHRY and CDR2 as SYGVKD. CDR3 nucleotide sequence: TGTACCATCAACGGGATAGCGGGAGGGCCCCACTCAGATACGCAGTATTTT. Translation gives CTINGIAGGPHSDTQYF.